This TCR beta chain was sequenced in a study of blood T cell repertoires in COVID-19 (dated by TCRdb to 2019 to 2021). As for the study more broadly: Samples covering the acute and convalescent phases of COVID-19 were provided by collaborators in the United States, Italy and Spain. The prospective study material was composed of cDNA or gDNA derived from T cells, B-cell-depleted T cells, or PBMCs. Samples came from the ongoing ImmuneRACE study (first 160 participants) plus 1,254 subjects from 6 global collaborators. The dataset comprised deeply sampled blood TCRbeta repertoires from subjects exposed to, actively infected with, or recovered from COVID-19. Nearly every sample came with metadata listing a de-identified subject ID, COVID-19 status, age in years and sex. A freely available public database, intended as a resource for researchers studying the immune response to SARS-CoV-2, is where the repertoires were released. Where available, HLA class I and class II types were taken from metadata supplied by the sample provider and were not determined by assay-based typing. What the work shows at the level of the full study, not this receptor alone: The amount of clinical and demographic metadata varied by source and participant and was provided uncurated.

The CDR3, cysteine through phenylalanine, is 22 amino acids long. Left in the record is the CDR3 DNA by itself, 66 bases read in frame from the first base. Trimming takes 3 bases from V and 7 bases from J, and the germline ends sit 37 bases apart. CDR1 and CDR2 (MGHRA, YSYEKL) derive from the germline V gene. To note about this clone: No antigen is known for it. The record has no base qualities; no much larger clone is one base away.

TCRbeta CDR3 regions were amplified from genomic DNA using the immunoSEQ Assay, a bias-controlled multiplex PCR. Regarding the original processing steps: The number of nucleated cells in each sample was estimated by amplification of reference gene primers within the assay. Sequence reads were collapsed and filtered to measure the absolute abundance of every unique TCRbeta CDR3 rearrangement. For each sample, productive Simpson clonality was calculated as the square root of Simpson's diversity index over productive rearrangements. TCRdb obtained this table from immuneACCESS and retained in-frame rearrangements with V and J assigned. These tables miss some clones; where compared with another copy, unresolved V genes account for less than half of the shortfall, and the remainder is unexplained. The V and J calls and clone size were taken over from that table, and D and trimming were inferred from the DNA. Recorded for this sample are about 150,000 clones; roughly 76% of them occurred a single time. The ten largest clonotypes hold roughly 8% of the sample.

Collaborating institutions collected whole blood in K2EDTA tubes following their own protocols. For TCRbeta analysis, collaborators shipped samples as frozen whole blood, isolated PBMCs, or DNA extracted from either of those sample types. What was sequenced was peripheral blood. In this chain, TRBV4-1 is recombined with TRBJ2-1; matching of 5 bases hints at TRBD1 as the D gene. The TCR originated in a human donor with acute or convalescent COVID-19. The donor label of this sample is uncertain. The CDR3: CASSHTPQGTLTRPRLTNEQFF. The nucleotides are TGCGCCAGCAGCCACACTCCCCAGGGTACGCTTACCCGGCCCCGGCTGACTAATGAGCAGTTCTTC.